This TCR beta chain was sequenced for a study of T cell responses to AZD1222 COVID-19 vaccine. Whole-study findings and limits: Rises in breadth and depth of Spike-specific TCRs came after two AZD1222 doses. Donors were mostly white British, more females; clonal diversity possibly underestimated. Spike regions recognized by vaccine-associated CD4 TCRs spanned the protein, led by 160-218 and 743-854.

Repertoires were generated with immunoSEQ multiplex PCR, while TCRdb's copy carries only in-frame clones and drops some. The sample lists approximately 200,000 clones, about 94% seen once, with 1% in the top ten. The CDR3 is made up of 14 amino acids. V lost 5 bases and J lost 3; bases outside the gene matches: 4. In germline, CDR1 is SGHAT, CDR2 FQNNGV. A note on this clone: The antigen is not known.

The sequence came from an adult who received the AZD1222 COVID-19 vaccine. This rearrangement joins TRBV11-2 to TRBJ2-5; 9 bases agree with TRBD2. The specimen comprised peripheral blood, sampled 28 days after the second AZD1222 dose. The CDR3 loop reads CASSHGTSKETQYF. The CDR3 coding sequence is TGTGCCAGCAGCCATGGGACTAGCAAAGAGACCCAGTACTTC.